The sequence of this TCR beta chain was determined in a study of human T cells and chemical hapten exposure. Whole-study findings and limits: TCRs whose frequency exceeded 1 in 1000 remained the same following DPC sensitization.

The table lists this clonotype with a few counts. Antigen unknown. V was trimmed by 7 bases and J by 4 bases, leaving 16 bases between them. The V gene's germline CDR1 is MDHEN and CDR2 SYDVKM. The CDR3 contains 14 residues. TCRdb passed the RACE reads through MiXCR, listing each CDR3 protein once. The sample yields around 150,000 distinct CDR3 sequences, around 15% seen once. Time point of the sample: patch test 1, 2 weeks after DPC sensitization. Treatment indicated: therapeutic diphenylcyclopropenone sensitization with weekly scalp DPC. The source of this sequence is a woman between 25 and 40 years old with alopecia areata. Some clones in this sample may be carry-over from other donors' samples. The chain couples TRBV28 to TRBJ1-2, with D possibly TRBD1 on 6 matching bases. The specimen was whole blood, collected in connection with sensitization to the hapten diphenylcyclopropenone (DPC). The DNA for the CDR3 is TGTGCCAGCACCCCACCGGGGGGCAGCTATGGCTACACCTTC. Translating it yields CASTPPGGSYGYTF.